Below are 2 T cell receptor beta chains sequenced from a single sample in a study of CD8+CD57+ T cells in acquired aplastic anemia. Patients selected for sequencing had displayed CD8+CD57+ cell expansion by flow cytometry. Genomic DNA, the template, was used for profiling of the TCR beta VDJ and CDR3. TCRdb reanalysed the reads using MiXCR and keeps one entry per CDR3 protein. The repertoire holds approximately 130,000 distinct CDR3 sequences, 50% to 70% seen once, with around 27% in the top ten. Sample: sorted CD4+, CD8+, or CD8+CD57+ T cells (not recorded which) from PBMCs. Receptors originate from a human donor with aplastic anemia.

V and J are TRBV20-1 and TRBJ1-2, with 10 bases aligning to TRBD1. With 6 bases clipped from V and 6 bases from J, the junction kept 10 bases outside the gene matches. Germline values: CDR1 DFQATT, CDR2 SNEGSKA (reference sequence). This CDR3 contains 14 residues. The CDR3 sequence is CSAHPGGTGDGYTF. For the CDR3, the DNA is TGCAGTGCACATCCGGGGGGGACAGGGGATGGCTACACCTTC.

Points on this clonotype: A junction end diverges from the germline sequence, so it may reflect a read error. The genes are TRBV11-1 and TRBJ2-1; weak D call: TRBD1 (5 bases). Germline CDR1 and CDR2: SGHAT and FQDESV (reference sequence). The CDR3 extends over 17 amino acids. The CDR3 bases are TGTGCCAGCAGCTTCCCCGGCCAGACAGCTGGATACAGTGAGCAGTTCTTC. Its protein product is CASSFPGQTAGYSEQFF.